Reported below is one T cell receptor (beta chain). The record originates from a study of blood T cell repertoires in COVID-19. Germline assignment: CDR1 MNHEY and CDR2 SVGEGT. The CDR3 has 14 amino acids. V lost 0 bases to trimming and J lost 3 bases, with 8 bases between them. Original analysis: For nucleated cells, counts were estimated from reference gene primer amplification. Assay used: immunoSEQ multiplex PCR; TCRdb lists only in-frame clones, some missing. Clonal size and the V and J genes are those of that table, whereas D and trimming came from the DNA. In the table there are some 120,000 clones, about 77% of which are singletons.

The chain joins TRBV6-2 or TRBV6-3 to TRBJ2-5; D is unresolved. The origin of this receptor is a human donor in a cohort sampled during active COVID-19. Sequenced material: peripheral blood. CDR3 sequence (DNA): TGTGCCAGCAGTTACTCGGCTAGGAAAGAGACCCAGTACTTC. Residues: CASSYSARKETQYF.